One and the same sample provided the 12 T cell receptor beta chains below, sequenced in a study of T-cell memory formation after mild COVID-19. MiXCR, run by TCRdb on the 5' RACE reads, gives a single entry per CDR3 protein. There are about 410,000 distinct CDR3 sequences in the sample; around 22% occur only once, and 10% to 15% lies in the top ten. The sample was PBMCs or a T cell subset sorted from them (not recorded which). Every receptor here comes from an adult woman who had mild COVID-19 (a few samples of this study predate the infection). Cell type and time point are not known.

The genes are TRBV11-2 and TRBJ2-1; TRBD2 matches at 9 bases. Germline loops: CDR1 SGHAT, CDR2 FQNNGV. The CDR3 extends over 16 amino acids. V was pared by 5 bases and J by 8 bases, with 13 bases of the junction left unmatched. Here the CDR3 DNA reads TGTGCCAGCAGCCCGTCGATAGCGGGAGTACGAGATGAGCAGTTCTTC. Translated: CASSPSIAGVRDEQFF.

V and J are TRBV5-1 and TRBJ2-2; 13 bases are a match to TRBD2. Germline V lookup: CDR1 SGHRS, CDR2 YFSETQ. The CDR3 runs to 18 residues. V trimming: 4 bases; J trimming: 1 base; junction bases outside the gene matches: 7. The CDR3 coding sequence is TGCGCCAGCAGCCGGAAGACTAGCGGGGGGATGAACACCGGGGAGCTGTTTTTT. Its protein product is CASSRKTSGGMNTGELFF.

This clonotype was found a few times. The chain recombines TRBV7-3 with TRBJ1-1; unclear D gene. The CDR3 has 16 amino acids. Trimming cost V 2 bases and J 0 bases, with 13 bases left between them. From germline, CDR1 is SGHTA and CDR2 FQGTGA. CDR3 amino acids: CASSLGGVNLNTEAFF. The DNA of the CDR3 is TGTGCCAGCAGCTTAGGAGGAGTTAATTTGAACACTGAAGCTTTCTTT.

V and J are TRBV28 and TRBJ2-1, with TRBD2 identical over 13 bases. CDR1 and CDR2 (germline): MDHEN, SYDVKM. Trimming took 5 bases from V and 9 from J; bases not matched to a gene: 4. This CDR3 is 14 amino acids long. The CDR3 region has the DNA TGTGCCAGCAGTCCCGGGACTAGCGGGATTGAGCAGTTCTTC. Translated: CASSPGTSGIEQFF.

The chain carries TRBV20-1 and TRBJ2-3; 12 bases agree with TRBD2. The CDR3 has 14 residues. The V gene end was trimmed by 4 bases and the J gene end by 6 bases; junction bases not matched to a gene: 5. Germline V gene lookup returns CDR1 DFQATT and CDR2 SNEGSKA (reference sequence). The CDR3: CSAKTSGGTDTQYF. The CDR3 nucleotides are TGCAGTGCTAAGACTAGCGGGGGAACGGATACGCAGTATTTT.

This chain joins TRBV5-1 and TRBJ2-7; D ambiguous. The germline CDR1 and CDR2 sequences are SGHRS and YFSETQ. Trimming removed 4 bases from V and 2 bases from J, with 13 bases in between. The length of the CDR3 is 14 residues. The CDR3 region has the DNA TGCGCCAGCAGCCCCTCGACCCCCCCCTACGAGCAGTACTTC. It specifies CASSPSTPPYEQYF. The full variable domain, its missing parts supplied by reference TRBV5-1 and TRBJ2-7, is KAGVTQTPRYLIKTRGQQVTLSCSPISGHRSVSWYQQTPGQGLQFLFEYFSETQRNKGNFPGRFSGRQFSNSRSEMNVSTLELGDSALYLCASSPSTPPYEQYFGPGTRLTVT.

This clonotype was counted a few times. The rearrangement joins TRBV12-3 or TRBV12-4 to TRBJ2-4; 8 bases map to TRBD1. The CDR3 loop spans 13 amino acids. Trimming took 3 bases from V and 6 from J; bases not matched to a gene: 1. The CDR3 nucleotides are TGTGCCAGCAGTTTCGACAGGGGAAACATTCAGTACTTC. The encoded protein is CASSFDRGNIQYF.

CDR3: CASGLGRRQGGTLKPLYSYNEQFF. The DNA of the CDR3 is TGTGCTAGTGGTTTGGGAAGGAGGCAGGGGGGAACCCTTAAGCCTCTTTACTCCTACAATGAGCAGTTCTTC. The chain recombines TRBV12-5 with TRBJ2-1; possibly TRBD1 for D (7 bases). The CDR3 totals 24 residues. The V end lost 1 base, the J end lost 0 bases, and 34 bases lay between the germline ends. Germline V lookup: CDR1 LGHNT, CDR2 FRNRAP.

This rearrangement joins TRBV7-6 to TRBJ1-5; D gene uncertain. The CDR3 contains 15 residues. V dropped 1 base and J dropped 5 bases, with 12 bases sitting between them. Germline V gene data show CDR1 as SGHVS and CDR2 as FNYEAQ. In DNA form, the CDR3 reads TGTGCCAGCAGCTTAGATTCAGCGGGTTATCAGCCCCAGCATTTT. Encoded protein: CASSLDSAGYQPQHF.

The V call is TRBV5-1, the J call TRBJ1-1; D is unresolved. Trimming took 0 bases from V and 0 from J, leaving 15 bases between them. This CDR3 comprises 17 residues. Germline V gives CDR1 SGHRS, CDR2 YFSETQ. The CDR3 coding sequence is TGCGCCAGCAGCTTGGGGGGTAGAGAAAGCATGAACACTGAAGCTTTCTTT. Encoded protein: CASSLGGRESMNTEAFF.

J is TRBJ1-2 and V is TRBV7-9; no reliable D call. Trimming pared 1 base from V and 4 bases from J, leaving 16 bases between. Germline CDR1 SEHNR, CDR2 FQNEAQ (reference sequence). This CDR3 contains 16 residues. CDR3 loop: CASSLVRGGERYGYTF. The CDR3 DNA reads TGTGCCAGCAGCTTAGTCCGGGGAGGCGAACGCTATGGCTACACCTTC.

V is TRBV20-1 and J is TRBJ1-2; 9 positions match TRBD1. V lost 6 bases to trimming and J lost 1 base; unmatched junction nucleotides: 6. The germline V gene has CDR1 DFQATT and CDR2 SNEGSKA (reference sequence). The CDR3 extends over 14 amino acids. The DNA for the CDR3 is TGCAGTGCGAGCAAGACAGGGGGTAACTATGGCTACACCTTC. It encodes CSASKTGGNYGYTF.